This passage covers 26 T cell receptor beta chains from one sample sequenced in a study of shared T cell receptors in the human thymus. The data were produced by immunoSEQ multiplex PCR, yet TCRdb's version contains in-frame clones alone and is incomplete. The table has just under 550,000 clones, about 80% seen once; the top ten hold more than 0.01%. These records were also assigned to another study, of human thymus T cells.

Sequencing was carried out using thymocytes. These receptors all come from a boy less than two years old with a congenital heart defect.

This clone has a handful of counts. The chain couples TRBV6-6 to TRBJ2-7; possible D gene TRBD1, 5 bases. CDR1 and CDR2 from the germline V gene are MNHNY and SVGAGI (reference sequence). The CDR3 loop spans 12 amino acids. V lost 7 bases, J lost 3 bases, and 10 bases lay in between. The CDR3 DNA reads TGTGCCAGCACTTCAAGGGGCTACGAGCAGTACTTC. Its translation: CASTSRGYEQYF.

This clone has a handful of counts. The chain joins TRBV6-6 to TRBJ2-3, with 7 nucleotides matching TRBD2. This CDR3 has 16 residues. V lost 6 bases to trimming and J lost 4 bases; unmatched junction nucleotides: 13. Germline CDR1 reads MNHNY; CDR2 reads SVGAGI (reference sequence). The CDR3 is CASSSLPGRRADTQYF. CDR3 sequence (DNA): TGTGCCAGCAGCAGCCTGCCCGGGAGGCGCGCAGATACGCAGTATTTT.

The chain links TRBV11-3 to TRBJ2-7, with 9 bases lining up with TRBD1. The CDR3 consists of 16 residues. Germline V CDR1 and CDR2: SGHNT, YENEEA. With V trimmed by 4 bases and J by 3 bases, 10 bases remained unmatched. The CDR3 nucleotides read TGTGCCAGCAGCTCGAAGAAGGGGACAGGGTACTACGAGCAGTACTTC. Translated: CASSSKKGTGYYEQYF.

This chain joins TRBV28 and TRBJ2-7, with TRBD1 matching 9 bases. This CDR3 region has 17 residues. Germline V gene sequence: CDR1 MDHEN, CDR2 SYDVKM. V shed 4 bases and J 4 bases; nucleotides not matched to a gene: 14. The DNA for the CDR3 is TGTGCCAGCAGTTCCGTTGCGAGGGACAGGGATAAGTACGAGCAGTACTTC. Amino acid sequence: CASSSVARDRDKYEQYF. The whole variable domain, remainder taken from reference TRBV28 and TRBJ2-7, is DVKVTQSSRYLVKRTGEKVFLECVQDMDHENMFWYRQDPGLGLRLIYFSYDVKMKEKGDIPEGYSVSREKKERFSLILESASTNQTSMYLCASSSVARDRDKYEQYFGPGTRLTVT.

This clone was seen only a few times. This chain uses TRBV7-4 with TRBJ1-1, with D possibly matching TRBD1 (6 bases). This CDR3 region has 15 residues. Germline CDR1 reads SGHVT; CDR2 reads SQSDAQ. V lost 3 bases and J 1 base, leaving 12 bases between the germline ends. CDR3 nucleotide sequence: TGTGCCAGCAGCTTTGGACAGTCCGGGAACACTGAAGCTTTCTTT. Translation gives CASSFGQSGNTEAFF. Based on the CDR3 plus reference TRBV7-4 and TRBJ1-1, the full variable domain is GAGVSQSPRYKVAKRGRDVALRCDSISGHVTLYWYRQTLGQGSEVLTYSQSDAQRDKSGRPSGRFSAERPERSVSTLKIQRTEQGDSAVYLCASSFGQSGNTEAFFGQGTRLTVV.

This sequence joins TRBV2 and TRBJ2-3; the match to TRBD2 covers 11 bases. The CDR3 contains 17 residues. V was pared by 1 base and J by 2 bases, with 5 bases of the junction left unmatched. Germline V gives CDR1 SNHLY, CDR2 FYNNEI. The CDR3 spells CASSEDGTSGLTDTQYF. The CDR3 bases are TGTGCCAGCAGTGAAGATGGGACTAGCGGCCTCACAGATACGCAGTATTTT.

This sequence joins TRBV19 and TRBJ2-7, with 8 bases aligning to TRBD2. CDR3 size: 15 residues. Germline V gives CDR1 LNHDA, CDR2 SQIVND (reference sequence). Losses at the gene ends were 2 bases for V and 0 bases for J; bases not matched to a gene: 3. CDR3 in amino acids: CASSITSGPSYEQYF. For the CDR3, the DNA is TGTGCCAGTAGTATAACTAGCGGCCCCTCCTACGAGCAGTACTTC. Full variable domain (missing parts from reference TRBV19 and TRBJ2-7): DGGITQSPKYLFRKEGQNVTLSCEQNLNHDAMYWYRQDPGQGLRLIYYSQIVNDFQKGDIAEGYSVSREKKESFPLTVTSAQKNPTAFYLCASSITSGPSYEQYFGPGTRLTVT.

The chain couples TRBV5-4 to TRBJ1-1; tentative D call: TRBD1 (5 bases). The CDR3 is 15 residues long. Trimming removed 5 bases from V and 1 base from J, with 15 bases in between. Germline assignment: CDR1 SGHNT and CDR2 YYREEE (reference sequence). CDR3: CASRMGGAGNTEAFF. CDR3 bases: TGTGCCAGCAGGATGGGAGGGGCGGGGAACACTGAAGCTTTCTTT.

This chain links TRBV6-4 with TRBJ2-1; 12 bases agree with TRBD2. With V trimmed by 4 bases and J by 4 bases, 5 bases remained unmatched. Germline CDR1 reads MRHNA; CDR2 reads SNTAGT. CDR3 length: 16 amino acids. CDR3 nucleotides: TGTGCCAGCAGTGTCCGACTAGCGGGAGTATACAATGAGCAGTTCTTC. Protein: CASSVRLAGVYNEQFF.

The chain couples TRBV10-3 to TRBJ1-1; D is undetermined. Germline values: CDR1 ENHRY, CDR2 SYGVKD. The CDR3 is 15 residues long. Trimming shortened V by 0 bases and J by 6 bases, and 14 bases separated the two germline ends. CDR3 in amino acids: CAISESIGEPPEAFF. CDR3 DNA sequence: TGTGCCATCAGTGAGTCGATCGGGGAGCCTCCTGAAGCTTTCTTT.

The chain links TRBV5-1 to TRBJ2-4; TRBD1 matches 8 bases. CDR1 and CDR2 from the germline V gene are SGHRS and YFSETQ. Unmatched junction bases numbered 4, after V lost 4 bases and J lost 4 bases. The CDR3 is 14 amino acids. The CDR3 loop is CASSPGTGKNIQYF. The CDR3 bases are TGCGCCAGCAGCCCGGGGACAGGTAAAAACATTCAGTACTTC.

The rearrangement links TRBV28 to TRBJ2-1; a weak D match, TRBD1 (5 bases). Trimming left V 5 bases short and J 6 bases short, with 14 bases between. This CDR3 region has 14 residues. CDR1 and CDR2 from the germline V gene are MDHEN and SYDVKM. The CDR3 region is CASSVGDSSNEQFF. CDR3 DNA: TGTGCCAGCAGTGTCGGTGACAGCTCCAATGAGCAGTTCTTC.

The CDR3, as DNA: TGTGCCAGCAGTCATCCAGACAGGGCTGCCTACGAGCAGTACTTC. Amino acid sequence: CASSHPDRAAYEQYF. J is TRBJ2-7 and V is TRBV27; TRBD1 agrees at 7 bases. V was clipped by 5 bases and J by 2 bases; unmatched bases: 9. The CDR3 has 15 residues. The germline V gene encodes CDR1 MNHEY and CDR2 SMNVEV (reference sequence).

The V gene is TRBV28, the J gene TRBJ1-1; D is unclear. Germline V CDR1 and CDR2: MDHEN, SYDVKM. The germline V and J ends were trimmed by 1 base and 1 base, with 13 bases remaining between them. The CDR3 has 16 amino acids. The CDR3, as DNA: TGTGCCAGCAGTTTATTCGGGGATGGCCCGAACACTGAAGCTTTCTTT. Translating it yields CASSLFGDGPNTEAFF.

This chain connects TRBV30 to TRBJ1-2; D remains unclear. The V end lost 3 bases, the J end lost 8 bases, and 16 bases lay between the germline ends. This CDR3 is 13 amino acids long. From germline, CDR1 is GTSNPN and CDR2 SVGIG (reference sequence). CDR3 bases: TGTGCCTGGAGCCAAGCCAGCCTCGGGGGCTACACCTTC. This gives the protein CAWSQASLGGYTF.

The CDR3 nucleotides are TGTGCCAGCAGTTCCCTCGGGGGGGAGGCATGGACAGATACGCAGTATTTT. Translation: CASSSLGGEAWTDTQYF. The chain joins TRBV28 to TRBJ2-3; 8 nucleotides align to TRBD2. Germline loops: CDR1 MDHEN, CDR2 SYDVKM. This CDR3 region has 17 residues. J gave up 3 bases and V 4 bases, and 12 bases lay outside the gene matches.

The chain links TRBV5-6 to TRBJ2-1, with 8 bases fitting TRBD2. With V trimmed by 4 bases and J by 4 bases, 7 bases remained unmatched. CDR1 SGHDT and CDR2 YYEEEE come from the germline V gene. The CDR3 covers 15 residues. For the CDR3, the DNA is TGTGCCAGCAGCGACTCCGGACTAGCATACAATGAGCAGTTCTTC. It yields the protein CASSDSGLAYNEQFF.

This chain joins TRBV2 and TRBJ2-7, with a tentative D call TRBD2 (5 bases). Trimming shortened V by 0 bases and J by 4 bases, and 22 bases separated the two germline ends. The CDR3 spans 18 residues. CDR1 and CDR2 (germline): SNHLY, FYNNEI. CDR3 DNA sequence: TGTGCCAGCAGTGAAGCGCGGTCGGACTCCACCCCGGGGTACGAGCAGTACTTC. Its translation: CASSEARSDSTPGYEQYF.

This clone has a single count. V and J are TRBV10-1 and TRBJ2-3, with 8 bases fitting TRBD2. The CDR3 loop spans 16 amino acids. The J segment lost 5 bases and the V segment lost 8 bases, leaving 15 bases of the junction unmatched. CDR1 and CDR2 from the germline V gene are WNHNN and SYGVQD (reference sequence). CDR3 loop: CASSRTSGRGGDTQYF. The CDR3, as DNA: TGCGCCAGCTCAAGAACCAGCGGGAGAGGAGGAGATACGCAGTATTTT.

This clone appeared a single time. V gene TRBV18 combines with J gene TRBJ2-7, with 9 bases aligning to TRBD1. V shed 4 bases, J shed 4 bases, and the junction held 8 bases outside the gene matches. There are 15 residues in the CDR3. Germline CDR1 reads KGHSH; CDR2 reads LQKENI. The CDR3: CASSLTVDRGYEQYF. CDR3 in DNA: TGTGCCAGCTCACTAACTGTGGACAGGGGTTACGAGCAGTACTTC.

There are a few counts of this clone. The chain carries TRBV5-8 and TRBJ2-7, with TRBD2 identical over 14 bases. The CDR3 spans 15 residues. The germline gives CDR1 SGHTS, CDR2 YDEGEE. The V segment lost 4 bases and the J segment 3 bases; nucleotides outside the gene matches: 3. This CDR3 is CASSIGTSGSYEQYF. The CDR3 region has the DNA TGTGCCAGCAGCATTGGGACTAGCGGGAGCTACGAGCAGTACTTC. The full variable domain, with the rest looked up from reference TRBV5-8 and TRBJ2-7, is EAGVTQSPTHLIKTRGQQATLRCSPISGHTSVYWYQQALGLGLQFLLWYDEGEERNRGNFPPRFSGRQFPNYSSELNVNALELEDSALYLCASSIGTSGSYEQYFGPGTRLTVT.

The chain couples TRBV30 to TRBJ2-3, with D tentatively TRBD1 (6 bases). CDR1 GTSNPN and CDR2 SVGIG come from the germline V gene (reference sequence). The CDR3 extends over 11 amino acids. V was cut by 3 bases and J by 6 bases, with 7 bases left in between. CDR3 region: CAWSRGDTQYF. CDR3 nucleotide sequence: TGTGCCTGGAGCAGGGGTGATACGCAGTATTTT. Full variable domain (outside the CDR3, taken from reference TRBV30 and TRBJ2-3): SQTIHQWPATLVQPVGSPLSLECTVEGTSNPNLYWYRQAAGRGLQLLFYSVGIGQISSEVPQNLSASRPQDRQFILSSKKLLLSDSGFYLCAWSRGDTQYFGPGTRLTVL.

The chain joins TRBV11-2 to TRBJ1-3; perhaps TRBD1 as D (5 bases). V shed 5 bases and J shed 2 bases, with 13 bases lying between them. Germline V gene lookup returns CDR1 SGHAT and CDR2 FQNNGV. The CDR3 totals 15 residues. The CDR3 region is CASSDTAGPGNTIYF. CDR3 bases: TGTGCCAGCAGCGATACGGCGGGGCCTGGAAACACCATATATTTT.

This chain connects TRBV19 to TRBJ2-7, with 10 bases identical to TRBD2. The germline gives CDR1 LNHDA, CDR2 SQIVND (reference sequence). The trim removed 3 bases at V and 4 bases at J, leaving 15 bases unmatched. CDR3 size: 18 residues. The CDR3 loop reads CASSMSQGSLAGSYEQYF. CDR3 nucleotides: TGTGCCAGTAGTATGAGCCAGGGATCACTAGCGGGATCATACGAGCAGTACTTC.

V is TRBV5-1 and J is TRBJ1-1, with a possible D match to TRBD1 (6 bases). Deletions cut 4 bases from V and 3 bases from J, with 13 bases between. The CDR3 consists of 14 residues. Germline-derived CDR1 and CDR2 are SGHRS and YFSETQ. The CDR3 coding sequence is TGCGCCAGCAGCCCCCCGGACAGTTACACTGAAGCTTTCTTT. This translates into CASSPPDSYTEAFF.

This clone has just a few counts. The CDR3 is CASSLDFCSGAAAQPNCEQFF. The CDR3, as DNA: TGCGCCAGCAGCTTGGATTTCTGCAGTGGGGCGGCGGCTCAACCTAACTGTGAGCAGTTCTTC. The rearrangement links TRBV5-1 to TRBJ2-1, with D maybe TRBD1 (5 bases). Germline V lookup: CDR1 SGHRS, CDR2 YFSETQ. This CDR3 is built from 21 residues. V lost 0 bases and J lost 9, with 34 bases in between.